This T cell receptor (beta chain) was documented in a study of siplizumab effects on memory and regulatory T cells. Per sample, some 93,000 TCR templates were assayed. TCRdb's copy holds only in-frame clones and misses some; the assay was immunoSEQ multiplex PCR. The sample has about 50,000 clones; about 93% are singletons. Study conclusions and caveats: Siplizumab, the agent tested, significantly reduced alloreactive sequences traceable to unstimulated CD4+ memory cells.

Germline CDR1 MDHEN, CDR2 SYDVKM. The CDR3 spans 13 residues. To note about this clone: Its antigen is not identified. At one boundary the junction diverges from the germline segment, which might be a read error.

Sample: CD8+ T cells sorted from blood. This receptor was identified in a human donor in good health. The chain is built from TRBV28 and TRBJ1-5, with D maybe TRBD1 (5 bases). The CDR3 DNA is TGTGCCAGCCAATGGAGGGGCAATCCGCCCCAGCATTTT. Protein sequence: CASQWRGNPPQHF.